Listed here is a single T cell receptor (beta chain). As yet, its antigen is unknown. Libraries were prepared by immunoSEQ multiplex PCR; TCRdb keeps only in-frame clonotypes and omits some of them. The table has 60,000 to 65,000 clones, 83% seen once. The sample originates from a study of OX40 agonist ivuxolimab in advanced cancers. Study-level information: Patients received ivuxolimab, an intravenous treatment, every 2 weeks at 0.01 to 10 mg/kg.

General study findings and limits: Expanded peripheral T-cell antigen specificity went undetermined. In CD8+ T cells, expanded clones were on average more numerous than in CD4+.

This TCR came from an adult with an advanced solid tumor such as melanoma, head and neck, liver or kidney cancer. Sequencing used CD4+ or CD8+ T cells sorted from blood, obtained in a trial of the OX40 agonist ivuxolimab.

The CDR3 spells CASSYFGTVNSPLHF. CDR3 bases: TGTGCCAGCAGTTACTTCGGGACAGTTAATTCACCCCTCCACTTT. The chain employs TRBV6-5 and TRBJ1-6; 7 nucleotides align to TRBD1. Trimming at V came to 1 base and at J to 6 bases, leaving 3 bases not matched to a gene. CDR1 MNHEY and CDR2 SVGAGI come from the germline V gene. This CDR3 comprises 15 residues.